Below, 10 T cell receptor beta chains from the same sample are listed, as sequenced in a study of blood T cell repertoires in COVID-19. Profiled with immunoSEQ multiplex PCR; TCRdb holds only in-frame clones, not every one. The sample carries over 90,000 clones, nearly 90% recorded once. Specimen: peripheral blood. These receptors were obtained from a man in his fifties in a cohort sampled during active COVID-19.

In this sample, this clone turned up a few times. The rearrangement uses TRBV5-4 and TRBJ1-2, with D possibly matching TRBD1 (6 bases). Trimming removed 2 bases at V and 6 bases at J, with 14 bases between. The CDR3 extends over 14 amino acids. CDR1 is SGHNT, CDR2 YYREEE, per germline (reference sequence). The DNA for the CDR3 is TGTGCCAGCAGCTTTATGGATTACAGGGATGGCTACACCTTC. It encodes CASSFMDYRDGYTF.

The chain combines TRBV7-2 with TRBJ2-1, with TRBD2 as a possible D gene (6 bases). CDR3 length: 11 residues. Trimming shortened V by 5 bases and J by 10 bases, and 9 bases separated the two germline ends. The V gene's germline CDR1 is SGHTA and CDR2 FQGNSA. Here the CDR3 reads CASSGDSEQFF. DNA of the CDR3: TGTGCCAGCAGCGGGGACTCCGAGCAGTTCTTC. Complete variable domain (other parts from reference TRBV7-2 and TRBJ2-1): GAGVSQSPSNKVTEKGKDVELRCDPISGHTALYWYRQSLGQGLEFLIYFQGNSAPDKSGLPSDRFSAERTGGSVSTLTIQRTQQEDSAVYLCASSGDSEQFFGPGTRLTVL.

This sequence joins TRBV29-1 and TRBJ2-4; no clear D. Trimming stripped 6 bases from V and 1 base from J, with 19 bases between. This CDR3 is built from 16 residues. The germline CDR1 and CDR2 sequences are SQVTM and ANQGSEA. The CDR3 region is CSVLSAPGLAKNIQYF. CDR3 coding DNA: TGCAGCGTCCTGTCGGCCCCAGGTCTGGCCAAAAACATTCAGTACTTC.

The chain uses TRBV28 and TRBJ1-6; 9 nucleotides align to TRBD1. Germline CDR1 MDHEN, CDR2 SYDVKM. The CDR3 runs to 16 residues. Losses at the gene ends were 8 bases for V and 7 bases for J; bases not matched to a gene: 12. The chain's CDR3 is CASRGGWGQGNSPLHF. The CDR3 nucleotides read TGTGCCAGCCGCGGGGGTTGGGGACAGGGCAATTCACCCCTCCACTTT.

The gene calls are TRBV11-3 and TRBJ2-2, with TRBD1 identical over 9 bases. The ends lost 4 bases at V and 4 bases at J; junction bases unmatched: 10. The CDR3 loop spans 17 amino acids. The germline gives CDR1 SGHNT, CDR2 YENEEA. This chain's CDR3 is CASSYDTGGAGTGELFF. In nucleotides, the CDR3 is TGTGCCAGCAGCTATGATACAGGGGGCGCCGGCACCGGGGAGCTGTTTTTT.

V and J are TRBV29-1 and TRBJ2-7, with D tentatively TRBD2 (5 bases). Germline V lookup: CDR1 SQVTM, CDR2 ANQGSEA. The CDR3 contains 12 residues. As DNA, the CDR3 is TGCAGTGTCGGGGTGGGCCCCTACGAGCAGTACTTC. It codes for CSVGVGPYEQYF.

The chain combines TRBV9 with TRBJ2-7; TRBD2 might be the D (6 bases). The CDR3 consists of 14 residues. V was pared by 0 bases and J by 2 bases, with 9 bases between. From germline, CDR1 is SGDLS and CDR2 YYNGEE. CDR3 in amino acids: CASSVAGEPYEQYF. The CDR3 DNA follows: TGTGCCAGCAGCGTAGCGGGAGAACCCTACGAGCAGTACTTC.

V usage is TRBV6-5 and J usage is TRBJ1-2; TRBD1 might be the D (5 bases). The CDR3 has 13 amino acids. V gave up 6 bases and J gave up 6 bases, with 14 bases separating them. The germline CDR1 and CDR2 sequences are MNHEY and SVGAGI. CDR3 sequence reads: CASSPGWANGYTF. CDR3 nucleotides: TGTGCCAGCAGCCCAGGGTGGGCAAATGGCTACACCTTC.

The chain has TRBV6-5 and TRBJ2-3, with 10 bases lining up with TRBD2. CDR1 is MNHEY, CDR2 SVGAGI, per germline. Trimming removed 4 bases from V and 8 bases from J; junction bases left unmatched: 12. The CDR3 length is 16 residues. The CDR3 loop reads CASSSGTSVGFGTQYF. CDR3 coding DNA: TGTGCCAGCAGTTCCGGGACTAGCGTTGGATTTGGTACGCAGTATTTT.

The chain employs TRBV7-9 and TRBJ2-7; 7 bases fit TRBD1. The CDR3 totals 14 residues. V shed 6 bases and J 0 bases; nucleotides not matched to a gene: 5. CDR1 is SEHNR, CDR2 FQNEAQ, per germline (reference sequence). The DNA for the CDR3 is TGTGCCAGCAGTCCGGACAGGTTCTCCTACGAGCAGTACTTC. Encoded protein: CASSPDRFSYEQYF.